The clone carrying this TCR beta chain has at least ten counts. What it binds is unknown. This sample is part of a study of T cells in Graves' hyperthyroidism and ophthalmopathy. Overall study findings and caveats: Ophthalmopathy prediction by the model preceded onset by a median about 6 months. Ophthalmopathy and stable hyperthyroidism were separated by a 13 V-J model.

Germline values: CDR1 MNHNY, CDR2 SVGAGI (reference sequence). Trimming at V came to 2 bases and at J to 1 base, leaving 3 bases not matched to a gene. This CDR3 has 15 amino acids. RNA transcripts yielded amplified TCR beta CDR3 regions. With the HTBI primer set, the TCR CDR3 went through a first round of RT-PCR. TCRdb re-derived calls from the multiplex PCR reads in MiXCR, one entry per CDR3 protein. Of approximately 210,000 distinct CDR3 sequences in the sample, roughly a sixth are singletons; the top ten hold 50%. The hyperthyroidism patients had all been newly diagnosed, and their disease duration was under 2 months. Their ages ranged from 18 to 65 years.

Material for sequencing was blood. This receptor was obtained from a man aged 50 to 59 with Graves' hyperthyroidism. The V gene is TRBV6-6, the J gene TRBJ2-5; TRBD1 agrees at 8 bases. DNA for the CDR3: TGTGCCAGCAGTTACAACAGGGGGAGCCAAGAGACCCAGTACTTC. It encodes CASSYNRGSQETQYF.